These T cell receptor beta chains were read from a single sample in a study of blood T cell repertoires in COVID-19. Generated by immunoSEQ multiplex PCR, the TCRdb table keeps only in-frame clones and is missing some. This sample has 150,000 to 200,000 clones, with around 86% found just once. Material for sequencing was peripheral blood. The receptors shown here come from a woman in her thirties or forties with acute or convalescent COVID-19. Each CDR3 is given with its conserved first and last residue. The D gene is left open where the match is weak. Some rows mark clone size as missing; the rest say once, few, many or name a class of expanded clone.

j_gene,abundance,v_gene,d_gene,CDR3nt,CDR3aa
TRBJ1-1,-,TRBV5-1,-,TGCGCCAGCAGCTCGTGGGGGGTAAACACTGAAGCTTTCTTT,CASSSWGVNTEAFF
TRBJ1-2,-,TRBV5-1,-,TGCGCCAGCAGCTTGAGCGGCAGGGACTACTATGGCTACACCTTC,CASSLSGRDYYGYTF
TRBJ1-2,-,TRBV4-1,-,TGCGCCAGCAGCCAAGATCCCCGAGCTGTCTATGGCTACACCTTC,CASSQDPRAVYGYTF
TRBJ1-1,once,TRBV4-2,TRBD1,TGTGCCACCCGAGGGGGCGCGGGGAACACTGAAGCTTTCTTT,CATRGGAGNTEAFF
TRBJ2-7,-,TRBV7-6,TRBD1,TGTGCCAGCAGCTCCAGTCAGGGACAGGGGCGCTACGAGCAGTACTTC,CASSSSQGQGRYEQYF
TRBJ1-1,-,TRBV28,-,TGTGCCAGCACCGAGGCCCCTGAAGCTTTCTTT,CASTEAPEAFF
TRBJ1-1,-,TRBV9,TRBD1,TGTGCCAGCAGCGTAGGGACAGGGGGCAAAAACACTGAAGCTTTCTTT,CASSVGTGGKNTEAFF
TRBJ1-5,-,TRBV5-1,TRBD1,TGCGCCAGCAGCCCTGGACAGGGAAGCAATCAGCCCCAGCATTTT,CASSPGQGSNQPQHF
TRBJ2-7,few,TRBV5-1,-,TGCGCCAGCAGCCCACAGGGCTACGAGCAGTACTTC,CASSPQGYEQYF
TRBJ2-3,-,TRBV11-2,TRBD2,TGTGCCAGCAGCTTAAAGGCTACAGCGGGGGGCTACACAGATACGCAGTATTTT,CASSLKATAGGYTDTQYF
TRBJ2-1,-,TRBV7-9,-,TGTGCCAGCAGCCTAGGGCTAGCCGAGCAGTTCTTC,CASSLGLAEQFF
TRBJ1-2,-,TRBV7-9,TRBD1,TGTGCCAGCAGCTTTTACGGGACAGTTTATTATGGCTACACCTTC,CASSFYGTVYYGYTF
TRBJ2-2,-,TRBV7-3,-,TGTGCCAGCAGTCCCAAAGGCCCCGGGGACACCGGGGAGCTGTTTTTT,CASSPKGPGDTGELFF
TRBJ1-1,-,TRBV5-1,-,TGCGCCAGCAGCAACCAGGGATCGATGAACACTGAAGCTTTCTTT,CASSNQGSMNTEAFF
TRBJ1-1,once,TRBV2,TRBD1,TGTGCCAGCAGGTGGGACAGGGGCTTGAACACTGAAGCTTTCTTT,CASRWDRGLNTEAFF
TRBJ2-3,-,TRBV5-1,-,TGCGCCAGCAGCAATAGGGGGGGAAACACAGATACGCAGTATTTT,CASSNRGGNTDTQYF
TRBJ2-7,-,TRBV29-1,-,TGCAGCGTTGGGCGGAGGAACGAGCAGTACTTC,CSVGRRNEQYF
TRBJ1-4,-,TRBV5-1,-,TGCGCCAGCAGTCGTGTGACGGGTGAAAAACTGTTTTTT,CASSRVTGEKLFF
TRBJ2-7,-,TRBV9,-,TGTGCCAGCAGCGGAACGTATACGGGAGAAGTGAACGAGCAGTACTTC,CASSGTYTGEVNEQYF
TRBJ1-1,-,TRBV27,-,TGTGCCAGCAGTTTGGGTAGCGCGGGAAGCACTGAAGCTTTCTTT,CASSLGSAGSTEAFF
TRBJ1-1,-,TRBV7-9,-,TGTGCCAGCAGCCCCCCCGGCGGGGCGGTGAACACTGAAGCTTTCTTT,CASSPPGGAVNTEAFF
TRBJ2-5,-,TRBV6-4,TRBD1,TGTGCCAGCAGTGAATCAGGGACAGGGCAAGAGACCCAGTACTTC,CASSESGTGQETQYF
TRBJ1-1,-,TRBV10-3,TRBD1,TGTGCCATCACTCTGGGACAGGGGGGAACTACTGAAGCTTTCTTT,CAITLGQGGTTEAFF
TRBJ2-1,-,TRBV5-1,-,TGCGCCAGCAGCTTGGGACTGCTCCCCGGCAATGAGCAGTTCTTC,CASSLGLLPGNEQFF
TRBJ2-2,-,TRBV7-6,-,TGTGCCAGCAGCTTAGAGGGAGTCCTTACCGGGGAGCTGTTTTTT,CASSLEGVLTGELFF
TRBJ2-7,-,TRBV5-1,TRBD1,TGCGCCAGCGGGGACAGGGGGTACGAGCAGTACTTC,CASGDRGYEQYF
TRBJ2-1,-,TRBV7-6,-,TGTGCCAGCAGCTTAGGAGGCTCTAGAGCGGAGCAGTTCTTC,CASSLGGSRAEQFF
TRBJ2-6,-,TRBV7-3,-,TGTGCCAGCAGCCTCATGCGGGGGCCTCACGTCCTGACTTTC,CASSLMRGPHVLTF
TRBJ2-5,-,TRBV18,TRBD1,TGTGCCAGTTCTACCAGCACAGGGGAATTGGGGACCCAGTACTTC,CASSTSTGELGTQYF
TRBJ1-5,-,TRBV28,-,TGTGCCAGCAGTTTAGATCCCGGGGATAGCAATCAGCCCCAGCATTTT,CASSLDPGDSNQPQHF
TRBJ2-2,-,TRBV11-2,TRBD1,TGTGCCAGCAGAAACTACAGGGGGCCCGCGAACACCGGGGAGCTGTTTTTT,CASRNYRGPANTGELFF
TRBJ2-2,-,TRBV5-4,TRBD1,TGTGCCAGCAGCCGGGGACAGGGGAAATACACCGGGGAGCTGTTTTTT,CASSRGQGKYTGELFF